This TCR beta chain was documented in a study of T cells in Graves' hyperthyroidism and ophthalmopathy. Study overall: At the time of initial diagnosis and before any treatment, peripheral blood was collected.

Amplified TCR beta CDR3 regions derived from RNA transcripts. HTBI primers were employed in a first-round RT-PCR of the TCR CDR3. TCRdb reprocessed the multiplex PCR reads with MiXCR, giving one entry per CDR3 protein. This sample has about 640,000 distinct CDR3 sequences, with about a fifth found just once. In germline, CDR1 is SGHDT, CDR2 YYEEEE. This CDR3 contains 15 residues. Trimming removed 2 bases from V and 3 bases from J, with 15 bases in between. General study findings and limits: Model-based prediction identified ophthalmopathy a median about 6 months prior to its onset. Blood also contained most expanded thyroid clonotypes above 0.001.

9 to 10 ml fresh peripheral blood yielded the PBMCs. Comment on this clonotype: Its target is not known.

The chain links TRBV5-6 to TRBJ2-7; TRBD1 or TRBD2 may be the D gene (5 bases each). The receptor was derived from a man aged 30 to 45 with Graves' ophthalmopathy. Sequencing was performed on blood. CDR3: CASSFRGTSYYEQYF. The CDR3 nucleotides are TGTGCCAGCAGCTTCCGGGGCACTAGTTACTACGAGCAGTACTTC.